This is a list of T cell receptor beta chains from one sample in a study of blood T cells in healthy people across ages. TCRdb re-called the 5' RACE reads with MiXCR, one entry per CDR3 protein. The profile covers more than 1.4 million distinct CDR3 sequences, with about 40% appearing a single time and 7.9% taken by the ten largest. Sequencing was carried out using blood. These TCRs come from a young woman in good health. Both conserved end residues are part of each CDR3. The order of the fields is D gene, V gene, J gene, clone size, CDR3 protein, CDR3 DNA. The D gene is left open where the match is weak. For some rows the clone size is stated as once, few or many, or as a class when expanded; others skip it.

d_call: TRBD1
v_call: TRBV20-1
j_call: TRBJ2-7
clone_size: NA
cdr3_aa: CSARTGGQGSYEQYF
cdr3_nt: TGCAGTGCGAGGACAGGGGGCCAGGGATCCTACGAGCAGTACTTC

d_call: NA
v_call: TRBV5-1
j_call: TRBJ2-7
clone_size: NA
cdr3_aa: CASSLIVGGFTYEQYF
cdr3_nt: TGCGCCAGCAGCTTGATAGTGGGGGGCTTTACCTACGAGCAGTACTTC

d_call: TRBD1
v_call: TRBV29-1
j_call: TRBJ2-7
clone_size: NA
cdr3_aa: CSVEDRGRDEQYF
cdr3_nt: TGCAGCGTTGAAGATAGGGGGCGGGACGAGCAGTACTTC

d_call: NA
v_call: TRBV30
j_call: TRBJ1-3
clone_size: once
cdr3_aa: CAWRLTGSGNTIYF
cdr3_nt: TGTGCCTGGAGGCTGACAGGTTCTGGAAACACCATATATTTT

d_call: TRBD1
v_call: TRBV6-2/TRBV6-3
j_call: TRBJ2-7
clone_size: few
cdr3_aa: CASSYSLERGPYEQYF
cdr3_nt: TGTGCCAGCAGTTACTCCCTGGAGAGGGGGCCCTACGAGCAGTACTTC

d_call: NA
v_call: TRBV4-2
j_call: TRBJ1-1
clone_size: NA
cdr3_aa: CASSQDLGLNTEAFF
cdr3_nt: TGTGCCAGCAGCCAAGATCTCGGGTTGAACACTGAAGCTTTCTTT

d_call: TRBD2
v_call: TRBV5-1
j_call: TRBJ2-7
clone_size: NA
cdr3_aa: CASSLSSASGISYEQYF
cdr3_nt: TGCGCCAGCAGCTTGTCATCGGCTAGCGGTATCTCCTACGAGCAGTACTTC

d_call: TRBD1
v_call: TRBV28
j_call: TRBJ2-7
clone_size: few
cdr3_aa: CASSSGQGYYYEQYF
cdr3_nt: TGTGCCAGCAGTTCCGGACAGGGGTACTACTACGAGCAGTACTTC

d_call: TRBD2
v_call: TRBV7-2
j_call: TRBJ2-1
clone_size: few
cdr3_aa: CASSFTGLAAYNEQFF
cdr3_nt: TGTGCCAGCAGCTTCACGGGACTAGCGGCTTACAATGAGCAGTTCTTC

d_call: NA
v_call: TRBV20-1
j_call: TRBJ2-3
clone_size: few
cdr3_aa: CSARDLANTDTQYF
cdr3_nt: TGCAGTGCTAGAGACTTGGCTAACACAGATACGCAGTATTTT

d_call: TRBD2
v_call: TRBV12-3/TRBV12-4
j_call: TRBJ2-7
clone_size: NA
cdr3_aa: CASSLFGGRTQTYEQYF
cdr3_nt: TGTGCCAGCAGTTTGTTTGGCGGGAGGACCCAAACCTACGAGCAGTACTTC

d_call: NA
v_call: TRBV20-1
j_call: TRBJ2-3
clone_size: once
cdr3_aa: CSAGPRANAQYF
cdr3_nt: TGCAGTGCCGGGCCCCGAGCAAATGCGCAGTATTTT

d_call: TRBD1
v_call: TRBV20-1
j_call: TRBJ2-7
clone_size: NA
cdr3_aa: CSALPDRAYEQYF
cdr3_nt: TGCAGTGCCCTCCCGGACAGGGCTTATGAGCAGTACTTC

d_call: NA
v_call: TRBV12-3/TRBV12-4
j_call: TRBJ2-3
clone_size: NA
cdr3_aa: CASSFYGGGSTDTQYF
cdr3_nt: TGTGCCAGCAGTTTCTATGGGGGAGGAAGCACAGATACGCAGTATTTT

d_call: TRBD1
v_call: TRBV27
j_call: TRBJ2-7
clone_size: few
cdr3_aa: CATSGTALDEQYF
cdr3_nt: TGTGCCACCTCCGGGACAGCCCTTGACGAGCAGTACTTC

d_call: NA
v_call: TRBV5-1
j_call: TRBJ2-3
clone_size: NA
cdr3_aa: CASSSRDPIADTQYF
cdr3_nt: TGCGCCAGCAGCTCCCGGGACCCGATCGCCGATACGCAGTATTTT

d_call: TRBD2
v_call: TRBV27
j_call: TRBJ2-2
clone_size: NA
cdr3_aa: CASNPSGTGELFF
cdr3_nt: TGTGCCAGCAATCCTAGCGGGACCGGGGAGCTGTTTTTT

d_call: NA
v_call: TRBV12-5
j_call: TRBJ2-3
clone_size: NA
cdr3_aa: CASGFSSQGRPSTDTQYF
cdr3_nt: TGTGCTAGTGGTTTTTCCTCTCAGGGACGGCCGAGCACAGATACGCAGTATTTT

d_call: TRBD2
v_call: TRBV10-3
j_call: TRBJ2-3
clone_size: many
cdr3_aa: CAISEGLAGITDTQYF
cdr3_nt: TGTGCCATCAGTGAAGGACTAGCGGGGATCACAGATACGCAGTATTTT

d_call: NA
v_call: TRBV7-8
j_call: TRBJ1-4
clone_size: NA
cdr3_aa: CASSSKGSTNEKLFF
cdr3_nt: TGTGCCAGCAGCTCCAAAGGGAGCACTAATGAAAAACTGTTTTTT

d_call: TRBD1
v_call: TRBV2
j_call: TRBJ2-1
clone_size: few
cdr3_aa: CASSDPDRDRAPNEQFF
cdr3_nt: TGTGCCAGCAGTGATCCTGACCGGGACAGGGCACCCAATGAGCAGTTCTTC

d_call: NA
v_call: TRBV27
j_call: TRBJ1-5
clone_size: NA
cdr3_aa: CASSVQSTQPQHF
cdr3_nt: TGTGCCAGCAGTGTACAGAGCACTCAGCCCCAGCATTTT

d_call: NA
v_call: TRBV7-9
j_call: TRBJ1-1
clone_size: NA
cdr3_aa: CASSLRREAAADTEAFF
cdr3_nt: TGTGCCAGCAGCTTACGTCGCGAAGCAGCAGCGGACACTGAAGCTTTCTTT

d_call: TRBD1
v_call: TRBV20-1
j_call: TRBJ1-5
clone_size: few
cdr3_aa: CSAKKPGQTNQPQHF
cdr3_nt: TGCAGTGCTAAGAAACCGGGACAGACGAATCAGCCCCAGCATTTT

d_call: NA
v_call: TRBV10-3
j_call: TRBJ2-5
clone_size: few
cdr3_aa: CAISESNPEGQYF
cdr3_nt: TGTGCCATCAGTGAGTCGAATCCCGAGGGGCAGTACTTC

d_call: NA
v_call: TRBV5-1
j_call: TRBJ2-5
clone_size: few
cdr3_aa: CASSLSTAALKETQYF
cdr3_nt: TGCGCCAGCAGCTTGTCAACGGCAGCTCTCAAAGAGACCCAGTACTTC